Shown below are 17 T cell receptor beta chains from a single sample sequenced in a study of PD-L1 blockade in urothelial cancer. This table comes from immunoSEQ multiplex PCR, and its TCRdb copy is limited to in-frame clones, with some not included. The repertoire consists of around 57,000 clones, with 81% occurring once and the leading ten covering around 1.6%. Time point described: pretreatment peripheral blood. The material was PBMCs, obtained around atezolizumab (anti-PD-L1) treatment. The receptors come from a man between 65 and 80 years old with urothelial cancer.

The chain joins TRBV19 to TRBJ2-3; D might be TRBD2 (6 bases). The V gene's germline CDR1 is LNHDA and CDR2 SQIVND (reference sequence). Trimming removed 6 bases from V and 2 bases from J, with 18 bases in between. This CDR3 spans 16 amino acids. CDR3 loop: CASSRRAEPNTDTQYF. DNA of the CDR3: TGTGCCAGTAGCAGGAGGGCAGAGCCCAACACAGATACGCAGTATTTT.

This clone was seen only once. The J gene is TRBJ2-7, the V gene TRBV30; no definite D call. The CDR3 contains 15 residues. The V end lost 1 base, the J end lost 1 base, and 14 bases lay between the germline ends. The germline V gene encodes CDR1 GTSNPN and CDR2 SVGIG (reference sequence). CDR3: CAWSANSYSSYEQYF. CDR3 bases: TGTGCCTGGAGTGCCAACTCCTACTCTTCCTACGAGCAGTACTTC.

V gene TRBV18 combines with J gene TRBJ2-7; 10 bases fit TRBD2. CDR1 and CDR2 (germline): KGHSH, LQKENI. V lost 3 bases to trimming and J lost 0 bases; unmatched junction nucleotides: 2. The CDR3 loop spans 15 amino acids. In nucleotides, the CDR3 is TGTGCCAGCTCACCCCGGACTAGCGGCTCCTACGAGCAGTACTTC. Translating gives CASSPRTSGSYEQYF.

This chain uses TRBV28 with TRBJ2-7; 8 nucleotides agree with TRBD1. V was clipped by 2 bases and J by 7 bases; unmatched bases: 4. This CDR3 region has 13 residues. From germline, CDR1 is MDHEN and CDR2 SYDVKM. CDR3 protein: CASSLGQGIEQYF. CDR3 bases: TGTGCCAGCAGTTTAGGACAGGGAATAGAGCAGTACTTC.

The rearrangement uses TRBV6-6 and TRBJ2-1; 8 bases map to TRBD2. Germline lookup yields CDR1 MNHNY and CDR2 SVGAGI (reference sequence). This CDR3 is 15 amino acids long. V trimming: 6 bases; J trimming: 2 bases; junction bases outside the gene matches: 6. The CDR3 region is CASRQAGVAYNEQFF. Here the CDR3 DNA reads TGTGCCAGCAGACAAGCGGGAGTAGCCTACAATGAGCAGTTCTTC.

V and J are TRBV6-5 and TRBJ2-6; 7 nucleotides line up with TRBD1. Germline CDR1 and CDR2: MNHEY and SVGAGI. The CDR3 covers 15 residues. The ends lost 10 bases at V and 4 bases at J; junction bases unmatched: 10. The chain's CDR3 is CAIKRGREGANVLTF. In nucleotides, the CDR3 is TGTGCCATTAAAAGGGGGCGTGAGGGGGCCAACGTCCTGACTTTC.

The chain uses TRBV19 and TRBJ1-1; D not certain. The CDR3 extends over 13 amino acids. Germline V CDR1 and CDR2: LNHDA, SQIVND (reference sequence). Trimming pared 7 bases from V and 6 bases from J, leaving 15 bases between. The CDR3 protein is CASIGEGSAEAFF. The CDR3 bases are TGTGCCAGTATTGGGGAGGGTTCCGCTGAAGCTTTCTTT.

The chain couples TRBV9 to TRBJ1-5; tentative D call: TRBD1 (5 bases). The CDR3 length is 16 residues. Trimming shortened V by 2 bases and J by 0 bases, and 12 bases separated the two germline ends. Germline V gene lookup returns CDR1 SGDLS and CDR2 YYNGEE. CDR3 sequence reads: CASSVRGGYSNQPQHF. In nucleotides, the CDR3 is TGTGCCAGCAGCGTTCGGGGGGGATATAGCAATCAGCCCCAGCATTTT.

This chain uses TRBV28 with TRBJ2-7; 9 positions agree with TRBD1. CDR1 is MDHEN, CDR2 SYDVKM, per germline. V was pared by 6 bases and J by 7 bases, with 7 bases of the junction left unmatched. The CDR3 consists of 13 residues. CDR3 coding DNA: TGTGCCAGCAGAAACTCCGGGACAGGGGAGCAGTACTTC. Its translation: CASRNSGTGEQYF.

V and J are TRBV29-1 and TRBJ1-1; no definite D call. Germline V lookup: CDR1 SQVTM, CDR2 ANQGSEA. The ends were cut back, 7 bases at V and 0 bases at J, with 12 bases in the middle. The CDR3 is 13 amino acids. CDR3 loop: CSATRGLNTEAFF. The CDR3 nucleotides are TGCAGCGCGACGAGAGGGCTGAACACTGAAGCTTTCTTT. The full variable domain, its missing parts supplied by reference TRBV29-1 and TRBJ1-1, is SAVISQKPSRDICQRGTSLTIQCQVDSQVTMMFWYRQQPGQSLTLIATANQGSEATYESGFVIDKFPISRPNLTFSTLTVSNMSPEDSSIYLCSATRGLNTEAFFGQGTRLTVV.

In this sample, this clone turned up a few times. The CDR3 region has the DNA TGTGCCAGCAGCTTAACTCAAAGCCTGTACAATGAGCAGTTCTTC. This encodes CASSLTQSLYNEQFF. This sequence joins TRBV7-2 and TRBJ2-1; D not certain. The CDR3 sequence is 15 residues long. The V and J ends lost 2 bases and 4 bases respectively, with 12 bases between them. Germline V gene sequence: CDR1 SGHTA, CDR2 FQGNSA.

CDR3 nucleotides: TGTGCCAGTAGTATATCAGGGGGATCCGGGGAGCTGTTTTTT. It translates to CASSISGGSGELFF. V and J are TRBV19 and TRBJ2-2, with 7 bases identical to TRBD1. Per germline, CDR1 LNHDA and CDR2 SQIVND (reference sequence). With V trimmed by 2 bases and J by 6 bases, 3 bases remained unmatched. CDR3 length: 14 residues.

This clone was found once. This chain connects TRBV2 to TRBJ2-7; maybe TRBD2 (5 bases). In germline, CDR1 is SNHLY, CDR2 FYNNEI. V lost 6 bases to trimming and J lost 2 bases, with 14 bases between them. CDR3 length: 14 residues. CDR3: CASRRGLIAYEQYF. Here the CDR3 DNA reads TGTGCCAGCAGACGAGGACTGATCGCCTACGAGCAGTACTTC.

The chain joins TRBV28 to TRBJ2-7, with TRBD1 matching 10 bases. The germline CDR1 and CDR2 sequences are MDHEN and SYDVKM. The CDR3 totals 14 residues. The junction had 6 bases not matched to a gene; V was cut back by 5 bases and J by 5 bases. CDR3 sequence reads: CASSRDRGQDEQYF. DNA of the CDR3: TGTGCCAGCAGTCGAGACAGGGGGCAAGACGAGCAGTACTTC.

The rearrangement uses TRBV28 and TRBJ2-7; 12 bases are shared with TRBD2. Germline V gene lookup returns CDR1 MDHEN and CDR2 SYDVKM. CDR3 length: 15 amino acids. Trimming took 4 bases from V and 3 from J; bases not matched to a gene: 4. The DNA for the CDR3 is TGTGCCAGCAGTTCCCTAGCGGGAGGGAACTACGAGCAGTACTTC. It codes for CASSSLAGGNYEQYF.

The rearrangement uses TRBV2 and TRBJ2-2; the D gene is possibly TRBD1 (5 bases). Germline CDR1 and CDR2: SNHLY and FYNNEI. V was clipped by 6 bases and J by 4 bases, with 12 bases between them. This CDR3 is built from 14 residues. The chain's CDR3 is CASSYIQGTGELFF. The CDR3 DNA reads as TGTGCCAGCAGCTACATCCAGGGCACCGGGGAGCTGTTTTTT.

The CDR3, as DNA: TGTGCCAGCAGCCCCGGGACTCTATATGGCTACACCTTC. Translating gives CASSPGTLYGYTF. V usage is TRBV5-6 and J usage is TRBJ1-2, with D possibly being TRBD1 (5 bases). From germline, CDR1 is SGHDT and CDR2 YYEEEE. There are 13 residues in the CDR3. The ends were cut back, 4 bases at V and 5 bases at J, with 12 bases in the middle.